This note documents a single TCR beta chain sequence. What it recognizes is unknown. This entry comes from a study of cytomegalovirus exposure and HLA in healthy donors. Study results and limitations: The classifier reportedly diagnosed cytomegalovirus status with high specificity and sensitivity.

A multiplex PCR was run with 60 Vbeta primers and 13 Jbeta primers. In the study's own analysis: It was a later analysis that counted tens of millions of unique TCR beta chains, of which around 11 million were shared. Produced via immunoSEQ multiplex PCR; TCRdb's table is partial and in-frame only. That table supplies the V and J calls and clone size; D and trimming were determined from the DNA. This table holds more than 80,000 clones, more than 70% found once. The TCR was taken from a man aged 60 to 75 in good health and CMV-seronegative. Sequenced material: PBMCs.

CDR3 coding DNA: TGTGCCAGTAGGCCAGGTATTAGTAGCTCCTACGAGCAGTACTTC. It is translated as CASRPGISSSYEQYF. The V gene is TRBV19, the J gene TRBJ2-7; the D is unclear. The CDR3 is 15 residues long. The germline V gene encodes CDR1 LNHDA and CDR2 SQIVND (reference sequence). V lost 6 bases to trimming and J lost 0 bases, with 15 bases between them.